The sequence of this T cell receptor (beta chain) was determined in a study of blood T cell repertoires in COVID-19. Per the authors' pipeline: It was from reference gene primer amplification that nucleated cell counts were estimated. Data came from immunoSEQ multiplex PCR; TCRdb stores just in-frame clones and leaves some out. V and J calls and clone size come straight from that table; D and trimming were deduced from the DNA. The repertoire consists of about 200,000 clones, with around nine tenths occurring once and the leading ten covering under 6.5%. This clone is a singleton in its sample. The origin of this receptor is a man aged 40-50 years with active or convalescent COVID-19. The sequenced material came from peripheral blood.

CDR3 DNA sequence: TGTGCCAGCAGCTTACTGGACAGGAGAAACACCATATATTTT. Protein sequence: CASSLLDRRNTIYF. The chain recombines TRBV5-6 with TRBJ1-3, with 7 bases aligning to TRBD1. V trimming: 2 bases; J trimming: 5 bases; junction bases outside the gene matches: 4. CDR1 and CDR2 from the germline V gene are SGHDT and YYEEEE. The CDR3 is 14 amino acids.